The 9 T cell receptor beta chains reported below all come from one sample, sequenced in a study of cytomegalovirus exposure and HLA in healthy donors (dated by TCRdb to about 2017). To prepare the library, the immunoSEQ multiplex PCR assay was applied. The multiplex PCR relied on a mix of 60 forward primers for TCR Vbeta segments and 13 reverse primers for TCR Jbeta segments. TCRdb holds this immuneACCESS table with in-frame rearrangements only. Some clones are missing; in checked studies, unresolved V genes explain under half, and the rest has no known cause. The sample profile shows about 170,000 clones; approximately 79% of them were found once. 6.3% of the sample is taken by the ten largest. Sequences were obtained from PBMCs. The receptor source for this set is a middle-aged man in good health and CMV-seropositive.

The rearrangement joins TRBV29-1 to TRBJ2-3; 8 bases map to TRBD1. Germline loops: CDR1 SQVTM, CDR2 ANQGSEA. V dropped 7 bases and J dropped 3; count of bases not matched to a gene: 6. The CDR3 runs to 13 residues. CDR3 bases: TGCAGCGCAACAGGACAGGGAACAGATACGCAGTATTTT. Translation gives CSATGQGTDTQYF.

The chain uses TRBV11-2 and TRBJ2-7; D is undetermined. This CDR3 is built from 14 residues. The germline V gene encodes CDR1 SGHAT and CDR2 FQNNGV. Trimming took 0 bases from V and 4 from J, leaving 10 bases between them. CDR3 amino acids: CASSLDPPVYEQYF. The CDR3 DNA follows: TGTGCCAGCAGCTTAGATCCTCCAGTTTACGAGCAGTACTTC.

The chain is built from TRBV5-6 and TRBJ2-5; 10 positions agree with TRBD1. This CDR3 is built from 14 residues. The germline V gene encodes CDR1 SGHDT and CDR2 YYEEEE. J gave up 5 bases and V 4 bases, and 5 bases lay outside the gene matches. The CDR3 nucleotides read TGTGCCAGCAGCCAGGACAGGGGGGTGGAGACCCAGTACTTC. Amino acid sequence: CASSQDRGVETQYF.

V usage is TRBV19 and J usage is TRBJ1-4, with TRBD1 matching 9 bases. The CDR3 length is 15 residues. V lost 5 bases and J lost 7; bases outside the gene matches: 8. Germline lookup yields CDR1 LNHDA and CDR2 SQIVND (reference sequence). Here the CDR3 DNA reads TGTGCCAGTAGTTACACACGGACAGGGGCTGAAAAACTGTTTTTT. Residues: CASSYTRTGAEKLFF.

The chain couples TRBV5-1 to TRBJ2-3; 7 nucleotides line up with TRBD1. CDR3 size: 14 residues. Germline V gene data show CDR1 as SGHRS and CDR2 as YFSETQ. After removal of 4 bases from V and 3 bases from J, the junction contained 5 bases not matched to a gene. The CDR3 protein is CASSTEQGTDTQYF. As DNA, the CDR3 is TGCGCCAGCAGCACCGAACAGGGGACAGATACGCAGTATTTT.

Details on this clone: Germline is not matched at one junction end, which may reflect a read error. The chain combines TRBV30 with TRBJ2-6, with 7 bases lining up with TRBD1. The CDR3 is 16 amino acids. Germline V gives CDR1 GTSNPN, CDR2 SVGIG (reference sequence). CDR3 DNA sequence: TGTGCCTGGATGAGGGGGCGCCTCTCTGGGGCCAACGGCCTGACTTTC. It translates to CAWMRGRLSGANGLTF.

This chain links TRBV28 with TRBJ1-5; tentatively, D is TRBD1 (6 bases). Germline CDR1 MDHEN, CDR2 SYDVKM. Trimming removed 6 bases at V and 3 bases at J, with 9 bases between. The CDR3 runs to 13 residues. CDR3 coding DNA: TGTGCCAGCAGAACAGGGTTCAATCAGCCCCAGCATTTT. It is translated as CASRTGFNQPQHF.

The rearrangement links TRBV6-5 to TRBJ2-7; TRBD2 matches at 7 bases. The ends lost 2 bases at V and 3 bases at J; junction bases unmatched: 10. CDR3 length equals 16 residues. Per germline, CDR1 MNHEY and CDR2 SVGAGI. The CDR3 region has the DNA TGTGCCAGCAGTTACCGCCAGGGAGGCGGGAGCTACGAGCAGTACTTC. This translates into CASSYRQGGGSYEQYF.

V gene TRBV27 combines with J gene TRBJ1-2, with D uncertain. V dropped 3 bases and J dropped 5 bases, with 16 bases sitting between them. CDR3 length equals 15 residues. Per germline, CDR1 MNHEY and CDR2 SMNVEV (reference sequence). In nucleotides, the CDR3 is TGTGCCAGCAGTTTGGAGGACCCCCGTCAGTATGGCTACACCTTC. This gives the protein CASSLEDPRQYGYTF.